The rows below give T cell receptor beta chains drawn from one sample of a study of T cells in Graves' hyperthyroidism and ophthalmopathy. TCRdb reprocessed the multiplex PCR reads with MiXCR, giving one entry per CDR3 protein. The sample consists of about 290,000 distinct CDR3 sequences, 13% of them appearing once. The sequencing input was blood. These TCRs come from a woman in her twenties or thirties with Graves' hyperthyroidism that later progressed to Graves' ophthalmopathy. CDR3s include the opening cysteine and the closing phenylalanine or tryptophan. A D gene is named only where the DNA matches it firmly. Expanded clones get a size class; other rows say once, few or many, or leave the size out.

cdr3_nt: TGTGCCAGCAGTTTAGGGGGCGCTGAAGCTTTCTTT
cdr3_aa: CASSLGGAEAFF
clone_size: many
j_call: TRBJ1-1
d_call: NA
v_call: TRBV12-3/TRBV12-4

cdr3_nt: TGTGCCAGCGCCAGGGGAGTAAACACTGAAGCTTTCTTT
cdr3_aa: CASARGVNTEAFF
clone_size: many
j_call: TRBJ1-1
d_call: NA
v_call: TRBV12-3/TRBV12-4

cdr3_nt: TGTGCCAGCAGTTGGGACTTCCCCTACGAGCAGTACTTC
cdr3_aa: CASSWDFPYEQYF
clone_size: many
j_call: TRBJ2-7
d_call: NA
v_call: TRBV6-2/TRBV6-3

cdr3_nt: TGCAGCGTTGAAGTTAAGTGGGCTAGCGCCGGGTATCCCCAGTACTTC
cdr3_aa: CSVEVKWASAGYPQYF
clone_size: few
j_call: TRBJ2-5
d_call: NA
v_call: TRBV29-1

cdr3_nt: TGTGCCAGCAGCCCCGTACGGGCAACTAATGAAAAACTGTTTTTT
cdr3_aa: CASSPVRATNEKLFF
clone_size: many
j_call: TRBJ1-4
d_call: NA
v_call: TRBV7-2

cdr3_nt: TGTGCCAGCAGGCTAGCGGGAGGGCCCATCGGGGAGCTGTTTTTT
cdr3_aa: CASRLAGGPIGELFF
clone_size: many
j_call: TRBJ2-2
d_call: TRBD2
v_call: TRBV6-1

cdr3_nt: TGTGCCAGCAGTTACCCACCAGCCTCGAATGGCTACACCTTC
cdr3_aa: CASSYPPASNGYTF
clone_size: many
j_call: TRBJ1-2
d_call: NA
v_call: TRBV6-2/TRBV6-3

cdr3_nt: TGTGCCAGCAGCTCTCCGGGGGGAAGAACCTATAATTCACCCCTCCACTTT
cdr3_aa: CASSSPGGRTYNSPLHF
clone_size: NA
j_call: TRBJ1-6
d_call: NA
v_call: TRBV11-2

cdr3_nt: TGTGCCAGCAGTCGCGCGACAGTCTACAATGAGCAGTTCTTC
cdr3_aa: CASSRATVYNEQFF
clone_size: many
j_call: TRBJ2-1
d_call: NA
v_call: TRBV28

cdr3_nt: TGTGCCAGCAGCGTAGCACAGGGAGGGGAGACCCAGTACTTC
cdr3_aa: CASSVAQGGETQYF
clone_size: few
j_call: TRBJ2-5
d_call: NA
v_call: TRBV9

cdr3_nt: TGTGCCAGCAGCTTAGATGCTAGCTCCGGGGAGCTGTTTTTT
cdr3_aa: CASSLDASSGELFF
clone_size: NA
j_call: TRBJ2-2
d_call: NA
v_call: TRBV11-3

cdr3_nt: TGTGCCAGCAGCGCCACCGGGACAGGGGGTCGAGAGACCCAGTACTTC
cdr3_aa: CASSATGTGGRETQYF
clone_size: many
j_call: TRBJ2-5
d_call: TRBD1
v_call: TRBV7-9

cdr3_nt: TGTGCCAGCAGTCGGGTGGACGCTAGCAATCAGCCCCAGCATTTT
cdr3_aa: CASSRVDASNQPQHF
clone_size: many
j_call: TRBJ1-5
d_call: NA
v_call: TRBV27

cdr3_nt: TGTGCCAGCAGTTACTCTTCAGCAAAGGGGCCAAGTCAGCCCCAGCATTTT
cdr3_aa: CASSYSSAKGPSQPQHF
clone_size: many
j_call: TRBJ1-5
d_call: NA
v_call: TRBV6-2/TRBV6-3

cdr3_nt: TGTGCCAGCAGGCGTACAGGGGCGGAAGAGCAGTACTTC
cdr3_aa: CASRRTGAEEQYF
clone_size: many
j_call: TRBJ2-7
d_call: TRBD1
v_call: TRBV6-2/TRBV6-3

cdr3_nt: TGCAGCGTTGTTTCGTACTCCTCTCCAGGGAATGAGCAGTTCTTC
cdr3_aa: CSVVSYSSPGNEQFF
clone_size: many
j_call: TRBJ2-1
d_call: NA
v_call: TRBV29-1

cdr3_nt: TGTGCCAGCAGCTTAGCGGGCGGGAGGGCCTTTGGCAATGAGCAGTTCTTC
cdr3_aa: CASSLAGGRAFGNEQFF
clone_size: many
j_call: TRBJ2-1
d_call: TRBD2
v_call: TRBV7-9

cdr3_nt: TGTGCCAGCAGTACTTACGGGACTCTAGCTGGAAACACCATATATTTT
cdr3_aa: CASSTYGTLAGNTIYF
clone_size: many
j_call: TRBJ1-3
d_call: NA
v_call: TRBV27

cdr3_nt: TGCAGCGACCAGGCCCAGCCCCAGCATTTT
cdr3_aa: CSDQAQPQHF
clone_size: many
j_call: TRBJ1-5
d_call: NA
v_call: TRBV29-1

cdr3_nt: TGTGCCAGTAGCCTAGCGTACATTCAGTACTTC
cdr3_aa: CASSLAYIQYF
clone_size: NA
j_call: TRBJ2-4
d_call: NA
v_call: TRBV19

cdr3_nt: TGTGCCAGCACTGCGACAGGGGGCGCCCCCTACGAGCAGTACTTC
cdr3_aa: CASTATGGAPYEQYF
clone_size: many
j_call: TRBJ2-7
d_call: TRBD1
v_call: TRBV28

cdr3_nt: TGTGCCTGGAGCCTCTCCACCGGTGGGAGGTCGGGTGGCTACACCTTC
cdr3_aa: CAWSLSTGGRSGGYTF
clone_size: many
j_call: TRBJ1-2
d_call: NA
v_call: TRBV30

cdr3_nt: TGTGCCAGCAGCAAGGACACATACTATGGCTACACCTTC
cdr3_aa: CASSKDTYYGYTF
clone_size: NA
j_call: TRBJ1-2
d_call: NA
v_call: TRBV5-4

cdr3_nt: TGTGCCAGTCGGGGACAAACTGCGGACACTGAAGCTTTCTTT
cdr3_aa: CASRGQTADTEAFF
clone_size: many
j_call: TRBJ1-1
d_call: NA
v_call: TRBV19

cdr3_nt: TGTGCCACCAGCAGTAGATACAACCAAGAGACCCAGTACTTC
cdr3_aa: CATSSRYNQETQYF
clone_size: many
j_call: TRBJ2-5
d_call: NA
v_call: TRBV15

cdr3_nt: TGTGCCAGCAGTGAAGCTGGGGCGGGAGTAGGCTACGAGCAGTACTTC
cdr3_aa: CASSEAGAGVGYEQYF
clone_size: many
j_call: TRBJ2-7
d_call: TRBD2
v_call: TRBV2

cdr3_nt: TGTGCCACCTGGGACACCCCCTACGAGCAGTACTTC
cdr3_aa: CATWDTPYEQYF
clone_size: many
j_call: TRBJ2-7
d_call: NA
v_call: TRBV28

cdr3_nt: TGCAGCGTAGACCTAGGGCGAGGGTACAATGAGCAGTTCTTC
cdr3_aa: CSVDLGRGYNEQFF
clone_size: NA
j_call: TRBJ2-1
d_call: NA
v_call: TRBV29-1

cdr3_nt: TGTGCCAGCAGTTTATCCATTCCCGGGACTCCTAGCACAGATACGCAGTATTTT
cdr3_aa: CASSLSIPGTPSTDTQYF
clone_size: many
j_call: TRBJ2-3
d_call: NA
v_call: TRBV27